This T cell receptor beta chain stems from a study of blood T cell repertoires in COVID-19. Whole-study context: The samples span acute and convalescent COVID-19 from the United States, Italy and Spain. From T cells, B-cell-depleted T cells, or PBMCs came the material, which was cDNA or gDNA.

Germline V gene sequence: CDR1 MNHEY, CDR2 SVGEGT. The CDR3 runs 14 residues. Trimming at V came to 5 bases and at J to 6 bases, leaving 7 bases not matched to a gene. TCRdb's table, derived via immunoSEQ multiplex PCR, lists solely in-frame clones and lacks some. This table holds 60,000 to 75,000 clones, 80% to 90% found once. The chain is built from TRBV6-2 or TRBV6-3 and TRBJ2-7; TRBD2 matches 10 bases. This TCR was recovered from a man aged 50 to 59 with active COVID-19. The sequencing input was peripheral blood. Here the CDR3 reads CASSVAGGRGEQYF. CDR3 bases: TGTGCCAGCAGTGTAGCGGGAGGTCGGGGCGAGCAGTACTTC.